This T cell receptor (beta chain) is from a study of cytomegalovirus exposure and HLA in healthy donors. Study at large: Most genotyped donors, about 81% of 398, had Caucasian-associated genetic ancestry.

There are a few counts of this clone. The antigen remains unidentified. General study results and limits: With further analysis later on, most CMV-associated TCR beta chains appeared HLA-restricted. Most subjects had HLA-A and HLA-B alleles reportedly predicted accurately by TCR beta sequences.

With 60 Vbeta and 13 Jbeta primers, the PCR was carried out. Clones were sequenced by immunoSEQ multiplex PCR, and TCRdb holds only the in-frame ones, with some missing. The sample lists about 180,000 clones, roughly 85% occurring once. The donors (healthy individuals) were bone marrow donors. V lost 8 bases, J lost 2 bases, and 11 bases lay in between. There are 13 residues in the CDR3. The V gene's germline CDR1 is MGHRA and CDR2 YSYEKL. Material for sequencing was PBMCs. The sequence was collected from a woman between 35 and 50 years old in good health and CMV-seronegative. V gene TRBV4-1 combines with J gene TRBJ2-3; weak D call: TRBD2 (6 bases). The CDR3 spells CASGGTDTDTQYF. CDR3 coding DNA: TGCGCCAGCGGAGGGACGGACACAGATACGCAGTATTTT.